This T cell receptor (beta chain) is from a study of T cell responses to AZD1222 COVID-19 vaccine. The CDR3 covers 14 residues. CDR1 and CDR2 from the germline V gene are SGHRS and YFSETQ. The V end lost 3 bases, the J end lost 4 bases, and 13 bases lay between the germline ends. Clones were read by immunoSEQ multiplex PCR, and TCRdb kept only the in-frame ones, dropping some. The top ten hold roughly 3.8% of the sample, which has 130,000 to 150,000 clones, about 90% seen once. The material sequenced was peripheral blood, taken 28 days after the second AZD1222 dose. The chain employs TRBV5-1 and TRBJ1-1, with a weak D call TRBD1 (6 bases). This TCR was recovered from an adult who received the AZD1222 COVID-19 vaccine. The CDR3 spells CASSSQTGGTEAFF. CDR3 bases: TGCGCCAGCAGCTCTCAGACAGGAGGCACTGAAGCTTTCTTT.